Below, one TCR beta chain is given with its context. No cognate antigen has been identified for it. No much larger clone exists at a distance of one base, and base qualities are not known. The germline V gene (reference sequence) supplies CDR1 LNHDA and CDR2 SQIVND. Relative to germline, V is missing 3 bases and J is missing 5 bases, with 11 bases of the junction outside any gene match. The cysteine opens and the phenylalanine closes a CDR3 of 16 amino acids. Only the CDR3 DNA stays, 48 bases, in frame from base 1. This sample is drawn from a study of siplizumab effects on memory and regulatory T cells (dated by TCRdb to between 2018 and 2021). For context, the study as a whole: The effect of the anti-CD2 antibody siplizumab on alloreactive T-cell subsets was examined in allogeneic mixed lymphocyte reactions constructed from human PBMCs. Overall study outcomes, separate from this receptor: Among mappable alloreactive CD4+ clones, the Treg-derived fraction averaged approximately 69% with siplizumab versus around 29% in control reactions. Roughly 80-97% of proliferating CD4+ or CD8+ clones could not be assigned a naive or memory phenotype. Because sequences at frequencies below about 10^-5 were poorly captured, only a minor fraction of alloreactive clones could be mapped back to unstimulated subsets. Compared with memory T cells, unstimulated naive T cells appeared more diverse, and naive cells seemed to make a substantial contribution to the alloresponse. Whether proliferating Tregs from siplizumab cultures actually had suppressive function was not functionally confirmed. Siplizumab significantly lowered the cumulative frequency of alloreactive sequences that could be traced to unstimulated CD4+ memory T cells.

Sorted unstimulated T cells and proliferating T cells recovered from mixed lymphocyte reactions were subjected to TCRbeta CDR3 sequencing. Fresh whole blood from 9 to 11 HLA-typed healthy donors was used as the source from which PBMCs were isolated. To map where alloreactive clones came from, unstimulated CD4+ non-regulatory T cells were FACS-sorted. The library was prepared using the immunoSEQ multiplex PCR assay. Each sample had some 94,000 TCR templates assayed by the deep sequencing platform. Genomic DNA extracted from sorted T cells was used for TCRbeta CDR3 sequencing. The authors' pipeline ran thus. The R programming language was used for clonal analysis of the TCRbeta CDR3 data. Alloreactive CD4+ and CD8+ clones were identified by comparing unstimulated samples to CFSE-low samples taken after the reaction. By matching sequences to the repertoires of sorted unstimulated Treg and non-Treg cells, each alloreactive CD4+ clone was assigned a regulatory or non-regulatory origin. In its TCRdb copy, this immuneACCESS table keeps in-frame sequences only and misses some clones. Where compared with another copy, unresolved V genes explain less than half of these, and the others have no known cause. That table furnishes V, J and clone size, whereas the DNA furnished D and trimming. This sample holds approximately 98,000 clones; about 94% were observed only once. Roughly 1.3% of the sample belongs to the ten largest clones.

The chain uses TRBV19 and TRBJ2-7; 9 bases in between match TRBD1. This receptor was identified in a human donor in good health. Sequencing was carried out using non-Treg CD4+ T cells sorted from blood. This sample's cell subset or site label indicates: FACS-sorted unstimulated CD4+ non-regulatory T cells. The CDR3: CASSIGGQGTPHEQYF. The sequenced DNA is TGTGCCAGTAGTATCGGAGGACAGGGGACCCCCCACGAGCAGTACTTC. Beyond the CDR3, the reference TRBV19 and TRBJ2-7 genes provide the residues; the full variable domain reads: DGGITQSPKYLFRKEGQNVTLSCEQNLNHDAMYWYRQDPGQGLRLIYYSQIVNDFQKGDIAEGYSVSREKKESFPLTVTSAQKNPTAFYLCASSIGGQGTPHEQYFGPGTRLTVT.